The 10 T cell receptor beta chains listed next were all sequenced from one sample in a study of regulatory T cells in long-lasting Graves disease. Noted time point: newly diagnosed GD, antithyroid drugs for less than 3 months. The authors made the TCR library using RNA they extracted from PBMCs. Sequencing libraries for TCR beta were prepared with iRepertoire HTBI primers and Arm-PCR of CDR3 regions. TCRdb recomputed calls from the multiplex PCR reads with MiXCR, one row per CDR3 protein. The table lists approximately 470,000 distinct CDR3 sequences, 16% of them singletons. These data were likewise used in another study, on T cells in Graves' hyperthyroidism and ophthalmopathy.

The source material was peripheral blood mononuclear cells (PBMCs), sampled at new diagnosis, from a patient treated with antithyroid drugs. The receptors shown here come from a middle-aged man with Graves disease.

This clonotype was seen a few times. This rearrangement joins TRBV5-1 to TRBJ1-1; 9 bases agree with TRBD1. The V gene's germline CDR1 is SGHRS and CDR2 YFSETQ. The CDR3 is 13 amino acids. Trimming took 3 bases from V and 8 from J; bases not matched to a gene: 5. DNA of the CDR3: TGCGCCAGCAGCTCTGAAGGACAGGGGGAAGCTTTCTTT. Translating it yields CASSSEGQGEAFF.

Comment on this clonotype: A much bigger clone sits one base away, suggesting this may be a read error. The J gene is TRBJ1-5, the V gene TRBV12-3 or TRBV12-4; possibly TRBD1 for D (6 bases). The CDR3 extends over 14 amino acids. Trimming took off 8 bases at V and 1 base at J, with 12 bases between the two ends. CDR3 sequence reads: CASARTASNQPQHF. In DNA form, the CDR3 reads TGTGCCAGCGCCCGGACAGCGAGCAATCAGCCCCAGCATTTT.

In its sample, this clonotype was seen many times. The CDR3 carries no conserved terminal phenylalanine or tryptophan, so it likely arises from a read error. The rearrangement uses TRBV20-1 and TRBJ2-7; 9 bases line up with TRBD2. The CDR3 sequence is 13 residues long. Germline CDR1 DFQATT, CDR2 SNEGSKA (reference sequence). Trimming cost V 5 bases and J 3 bases; bases outside gene matches: 5. The CDR3 nucleotides are TGCAGTGCTTCGGGGCGGGAGGGCTACGAGCAGTACTCC. This gives the protein CSASGREGYEQYS.

The chain joins TRBV20-1 to TRBJ2-5; 7 bases align to TRBD2. J was trimmed by 1 base and V by 5 bases; bases with no gene match: 4. Germline-derived CDR1 and CDR2 are DFQATT and SNEGSKA (reference sequence). There are 13 residues in the CDR3. The CDR3: CSAGAGSQETQYF. The CDR3 DNA is TGCAGTGCTGGAGCGGGATCCCAAGAGACCCAGTACTTC.

This clonotype was found many times. The chain carries TRBV3-1 and TRBJ1-6; no reliable D call. With 1 base removed from V and 18 bases from J, the gap between germline ends came to 16 bases. This CDR3 has 13 amino acids. The germline V gene has CDR1 LGHDT and CDR2 YNNKEL (reference sequence). CDR3 residues: CASSQADGTPNHF. CDR3 nucleotides: TGTGCCAGCAGCCAAGCCGACGGAACGCCGAACCACTTT.

The chain couples TRBV14 to TRBJ2-3; D not certain. The CDR3 length is 14 residues. From germline, CDR1 is SGHDN and CDR2 FVKESK. Trimming cost V 0 bases and J 1 base, with 5 bases left between them. The CDR3 DNA follows: TGTGCCAGCAGCCAAGATTTCGGCACAGATACGCAGTATTTT. Protein: CASSQDFGTDTQYF.

This clonotype was observed at least ten times. CDR3 DNA: TGCGCCAGCAGTCAGGATCCCCCCTTCGGCGAGCAGTACTTC. Encoded protein: CASSQDPPFGEQYF. This sequence joins TRBV5-1 and TRBJ2-7; D is unclear. CDR1 and CDR2 (germline): SGHRS, YFSETQ. The CDR3 length is 14 residues. V was trimmed by 5 bases and J by 6 bases, leaving 18 bases between them.

V and J are TRBV29-1 and TRBJ2-7; D remains unclear. This CDR3 is 13 amino acids long. V lost 7 bases and J lost 0, with 13 bases in between. The germline V gene has CDR1 SQVTM and CDR2 ANQGSEA. CDR3 residues: CSAGYPSSYEQYF. The CDR3 region has the DNA TGCAGCGCCGGGTATCCGAGCTCCTACGAGCAGTACTTC.

The J gene is TRBJ2-1, the V gene TRBV5-1; TRBD2 agrees at 15 bases. Unmatched junction bases numbered 4, after V lost 4 bases and J lost 8 bases. Germline V gene sequence: CDR1 SGHRS, CDR2 YFSETQ. CDR3 size: 15 residues. The CDR3 DNA reads TGCGCCAGCAGCCCGGGACTAGCGGGAGGTCATGAGCAGTTCTTC. Translating it yields CASSPGLAGGHEQFF.

As regards this clonotype: Just one base apart from a much larger clone, this may be a read error. V gene TRBV7-9 combines with J gene TRBJ2-1, with D possibly matching TRBD1 (6 bases). Germline lookup yields CDR1 SEHNR and CDR2 FQNEAQ (reference sequence). CDR3 size: 11 residues. The CDR3 region has the DNA TGTGCCGGCAGCCAGACAGGCGAGCAGTTCTTC. Translated: CAGSQTGEQFF.